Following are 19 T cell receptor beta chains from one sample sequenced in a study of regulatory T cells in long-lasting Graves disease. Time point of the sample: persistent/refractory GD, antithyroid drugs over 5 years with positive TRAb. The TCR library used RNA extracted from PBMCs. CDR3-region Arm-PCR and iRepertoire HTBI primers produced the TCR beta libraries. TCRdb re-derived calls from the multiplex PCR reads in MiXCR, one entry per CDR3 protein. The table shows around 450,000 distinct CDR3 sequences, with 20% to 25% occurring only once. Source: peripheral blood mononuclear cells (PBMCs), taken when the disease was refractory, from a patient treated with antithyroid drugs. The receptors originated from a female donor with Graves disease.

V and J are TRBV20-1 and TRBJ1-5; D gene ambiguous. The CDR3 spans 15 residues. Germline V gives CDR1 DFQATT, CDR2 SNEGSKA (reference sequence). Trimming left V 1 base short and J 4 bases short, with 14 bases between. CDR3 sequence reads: CSARVLGHSNQPQHF. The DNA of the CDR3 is TGCAGTGCTAGAGTTTTGGGTCATAGTAATCAGCCCCAGCATTTT.

The CDR3 spells CSARAYRESTDTQYF. The CDR3 region has the DNA TGCAGTGCTAGAGCCTACAGGGAATCCACAGATACGCAGTATTTT. This sequence joins TRBV20-1 and TRBJ2-3; D perhaps matches TRBD1 (6 bases). Germline loops: CDR1 DFQATT, CDR2 SNEGSKA (reference sequence). V lost 1 base and J 2 bases, leaving 13 bases between the germline ends. The CDR3 spans 15 residues.

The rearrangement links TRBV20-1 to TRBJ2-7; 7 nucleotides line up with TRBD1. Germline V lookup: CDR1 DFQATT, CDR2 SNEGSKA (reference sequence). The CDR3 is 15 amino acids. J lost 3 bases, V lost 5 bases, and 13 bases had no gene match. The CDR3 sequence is CSASGTADTFYEQYF. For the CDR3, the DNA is TGCAGTGCTTCCGGGACAGCCGACACGTTCTACGAGCAGTACTTC.

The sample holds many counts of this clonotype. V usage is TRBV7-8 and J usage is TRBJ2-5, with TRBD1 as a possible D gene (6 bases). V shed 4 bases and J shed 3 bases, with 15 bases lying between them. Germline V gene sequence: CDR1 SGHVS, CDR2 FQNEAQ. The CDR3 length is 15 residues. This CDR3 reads CASSSKDSPEETQYF. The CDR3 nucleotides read TGTGCCAGCAGCTCAAAGGACAGTCCCGAAGAGACCCAGTACTTC.

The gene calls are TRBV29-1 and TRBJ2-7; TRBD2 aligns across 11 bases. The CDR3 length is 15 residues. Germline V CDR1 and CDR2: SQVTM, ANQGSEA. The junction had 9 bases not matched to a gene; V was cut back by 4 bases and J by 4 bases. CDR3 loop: CSVGSTSGTPYEQYF. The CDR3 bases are TGCAGCGTTGGATCGACTAGCGGGACACCTTACGAGCAGTACTTC.

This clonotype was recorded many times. The DNA of the CDR3 is TGTGCCAGCAGTGAGGTTAGCGGGAGTCCAGATACGCAGTATTTT. It specifies CASSEVSGSPDTQYF. V is TRBV2 and J is TRBJ2-3; 9 bases are shared with TRBD2. The trim removed 3 bases at V and 4 bases at J, leaving 5 bases unmatched. Germline V gene data show CDR1 as SNHLY and CDR2 as FYNNEI. This CDR3 has 15 residues.

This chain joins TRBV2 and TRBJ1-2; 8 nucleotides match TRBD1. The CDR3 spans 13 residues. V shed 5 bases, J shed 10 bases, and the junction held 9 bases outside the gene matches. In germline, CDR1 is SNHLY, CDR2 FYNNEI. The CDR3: CASSSAGQEAYTF. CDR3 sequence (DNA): TGTGCCAGCAGTTCGGCGGGACAGGAGGCCTACACCTTC.

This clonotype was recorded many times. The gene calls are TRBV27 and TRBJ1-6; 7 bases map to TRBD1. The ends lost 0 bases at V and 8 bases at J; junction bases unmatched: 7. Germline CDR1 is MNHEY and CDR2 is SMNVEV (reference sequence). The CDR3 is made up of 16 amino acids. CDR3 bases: TGTGCCAGCAGTTTATCAAACAGGGGCGGGTATTCACCCCTCCACTTT. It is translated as CASSLSNRGGYSPLHF.

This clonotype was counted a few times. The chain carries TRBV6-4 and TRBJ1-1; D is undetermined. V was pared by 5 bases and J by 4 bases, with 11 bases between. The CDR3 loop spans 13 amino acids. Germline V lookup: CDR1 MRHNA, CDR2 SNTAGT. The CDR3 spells CASSFDLGTEAFF. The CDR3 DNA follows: TGTGCCAGCAGTTTCGACCTAGGCACTGAAGCTTTCTTT.

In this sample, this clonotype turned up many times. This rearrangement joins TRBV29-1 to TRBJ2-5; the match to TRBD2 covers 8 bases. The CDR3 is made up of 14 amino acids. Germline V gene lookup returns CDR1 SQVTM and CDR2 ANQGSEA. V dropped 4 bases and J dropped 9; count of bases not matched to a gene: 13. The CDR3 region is CSVAGTRTIGSQYF. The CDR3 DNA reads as TGCAGCGTTGCCGGGACTAGGACAATTGGGTCCCAGTACTTC.

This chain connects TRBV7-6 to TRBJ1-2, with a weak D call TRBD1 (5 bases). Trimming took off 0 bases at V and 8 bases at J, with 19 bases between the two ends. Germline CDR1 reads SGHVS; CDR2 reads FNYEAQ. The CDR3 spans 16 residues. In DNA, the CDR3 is TGTGCCAGCAGCTTAGCAGGGGCTCCAGGGCACCAGGGCTACACCTTC. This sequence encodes CASSLAGAPGHQGYTF.

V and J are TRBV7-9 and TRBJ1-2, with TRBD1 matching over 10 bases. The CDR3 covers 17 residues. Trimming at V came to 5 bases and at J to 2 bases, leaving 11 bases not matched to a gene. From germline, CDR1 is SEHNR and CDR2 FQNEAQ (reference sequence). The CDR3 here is CASSPLGQGGKNYGYTF. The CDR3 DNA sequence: TGTGCCAGCAGCCCCCTCGGACAGGGGGGAAAAAACTATGGCTACACCTTC.

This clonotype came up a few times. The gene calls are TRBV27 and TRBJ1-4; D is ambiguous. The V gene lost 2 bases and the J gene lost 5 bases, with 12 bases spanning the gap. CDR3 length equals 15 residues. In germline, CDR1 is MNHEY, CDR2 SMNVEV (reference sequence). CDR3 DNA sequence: TGTGCCAGCAGTTTAAATCACAGTCCAAATGAAAAACTGTTTTTT. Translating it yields CASSLNHSPNEKLFF.

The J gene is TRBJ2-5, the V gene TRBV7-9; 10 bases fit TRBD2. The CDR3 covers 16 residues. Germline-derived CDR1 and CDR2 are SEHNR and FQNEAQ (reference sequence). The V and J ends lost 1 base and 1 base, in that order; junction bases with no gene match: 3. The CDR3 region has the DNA TGTGCCAGCAGCTTAGTCTGGACTAGCGGCCAAGAGACCCAGTACTTC. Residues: CASSLVWTSGQETQYF.

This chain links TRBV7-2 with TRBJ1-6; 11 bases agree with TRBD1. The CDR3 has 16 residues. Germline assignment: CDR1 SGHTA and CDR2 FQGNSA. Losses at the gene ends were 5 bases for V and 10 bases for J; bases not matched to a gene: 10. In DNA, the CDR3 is TGTGCCAGCAGCCCCAACCGGGACAGGGGGGGATCACCCCTCCACTTT. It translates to CASSPNRDRGGSPLHF.

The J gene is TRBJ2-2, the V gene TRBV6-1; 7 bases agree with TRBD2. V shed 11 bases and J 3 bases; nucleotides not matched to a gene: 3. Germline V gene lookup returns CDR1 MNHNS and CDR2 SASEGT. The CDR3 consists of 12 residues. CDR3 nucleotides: TGTGCCGTTACTAGCGACACCGGGGAGCTGTTTTTT. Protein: CAVTSDTGELFF.

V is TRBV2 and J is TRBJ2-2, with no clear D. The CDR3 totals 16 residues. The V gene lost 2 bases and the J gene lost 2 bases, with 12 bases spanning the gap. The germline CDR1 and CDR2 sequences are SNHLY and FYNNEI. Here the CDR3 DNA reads TGTGCCAGCAGTGAACGAGGTCCGATCAACACCGGGGAGCTGTTTTTT. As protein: CASSERGPINTGELFF.

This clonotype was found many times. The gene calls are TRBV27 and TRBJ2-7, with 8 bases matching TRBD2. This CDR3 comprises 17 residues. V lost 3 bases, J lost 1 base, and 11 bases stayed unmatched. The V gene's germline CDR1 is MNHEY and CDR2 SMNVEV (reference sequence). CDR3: CASSFLSPTSGSYEQYF. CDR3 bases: TGTGCCAGCAGTTTTCTCTCTCCTACTAGCGGTTCCTACGAGCAGTACTTC.

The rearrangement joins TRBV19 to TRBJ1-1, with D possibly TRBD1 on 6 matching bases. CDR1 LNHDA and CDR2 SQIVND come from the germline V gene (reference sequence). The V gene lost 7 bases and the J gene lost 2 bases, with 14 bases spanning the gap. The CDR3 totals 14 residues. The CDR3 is CASNIGGFNTEAFF. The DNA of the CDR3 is TGTGCCAGTAATATTGGGGGCTTTAACACTGAAGCTTTCTTT.